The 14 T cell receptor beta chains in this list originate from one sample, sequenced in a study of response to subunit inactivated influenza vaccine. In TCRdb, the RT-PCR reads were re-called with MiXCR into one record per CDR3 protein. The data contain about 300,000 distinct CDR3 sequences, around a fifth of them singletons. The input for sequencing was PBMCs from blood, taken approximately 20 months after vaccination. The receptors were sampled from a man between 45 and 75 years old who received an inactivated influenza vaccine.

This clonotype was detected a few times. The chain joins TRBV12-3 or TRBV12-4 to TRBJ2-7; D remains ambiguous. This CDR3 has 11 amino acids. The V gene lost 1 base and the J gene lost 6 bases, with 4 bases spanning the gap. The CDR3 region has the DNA TGTGCCAGCAGTTTAGGCGCCGAGCAGTACTTC. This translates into CASSLGAEQYF.

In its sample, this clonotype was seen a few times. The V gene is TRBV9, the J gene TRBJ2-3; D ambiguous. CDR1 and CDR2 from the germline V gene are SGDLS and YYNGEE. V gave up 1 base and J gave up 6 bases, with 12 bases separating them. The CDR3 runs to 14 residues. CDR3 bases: TGTGCCAGCAGCGTACGAGTCGTGGGGGATACGCAGTATTTT. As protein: CASSVRVVGDTQYF.

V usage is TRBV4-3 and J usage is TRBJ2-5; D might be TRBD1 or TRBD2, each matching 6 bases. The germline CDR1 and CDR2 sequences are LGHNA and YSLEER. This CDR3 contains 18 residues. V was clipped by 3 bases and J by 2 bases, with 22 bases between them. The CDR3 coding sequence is TGCGCCAGCAGCCAGGGCAGGGGAGGTGGACTAAATCAAGAGACCCAGTACTTC. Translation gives CASSQGRGGGLNQETQYF.

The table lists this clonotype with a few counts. The CDR3 region is CASSSGLARSTDTQYF. The DNA for the CDR3 is TGTGCCAGCAGCTCAGGACTAGCGAGATCCACAGATACGCAGTATTTT. The rearrangement joins TRBV7-2 to TRBJ2-3; 9 bases agree with TRBD2. Looked up from germline, CDR1 is SGHTA and CDR2 is FQGNSA. The J segment lost 2 bases and the V segment lost 4 bases, leaving 7 bases of the junction unmatched. The CDR3 covers 16 residues.

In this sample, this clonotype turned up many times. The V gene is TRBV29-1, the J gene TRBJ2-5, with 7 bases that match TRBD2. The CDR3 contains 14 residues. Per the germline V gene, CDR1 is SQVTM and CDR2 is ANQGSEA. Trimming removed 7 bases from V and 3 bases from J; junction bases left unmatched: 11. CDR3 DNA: TGCAGCGCCGGGGACCCAGCGGGGAAAGAGACCCAGTACTTC. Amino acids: CSAGDPAGKETQYF.

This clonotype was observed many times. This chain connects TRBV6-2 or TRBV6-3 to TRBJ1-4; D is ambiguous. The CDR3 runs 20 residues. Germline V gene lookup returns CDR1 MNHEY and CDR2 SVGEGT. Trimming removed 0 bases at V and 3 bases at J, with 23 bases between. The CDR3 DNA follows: TGTGCCAGCAGTTACTCCAGGTCGATATTTATGGGTCGGCCTAATGAAAAACTGTTTTTT. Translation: CASSYSRSIFMGRPNEKLFF.

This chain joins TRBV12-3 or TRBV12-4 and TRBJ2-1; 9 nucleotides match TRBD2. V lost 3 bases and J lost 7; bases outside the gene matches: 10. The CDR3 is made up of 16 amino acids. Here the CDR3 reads CASSFRLAGPLNEQFF. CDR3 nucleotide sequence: TGTGCCAGCAGTTTTCGTCTAGCGGGGCCCTTGAATGAGCAGTTCTTC.

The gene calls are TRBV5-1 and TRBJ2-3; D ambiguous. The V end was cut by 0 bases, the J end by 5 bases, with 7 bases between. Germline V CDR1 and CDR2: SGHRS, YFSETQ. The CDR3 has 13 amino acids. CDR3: CASSLGIGDTQYF. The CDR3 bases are TGCGCCAGCAGCTTGGGCATCGGAGATACGCAGTATTTT.

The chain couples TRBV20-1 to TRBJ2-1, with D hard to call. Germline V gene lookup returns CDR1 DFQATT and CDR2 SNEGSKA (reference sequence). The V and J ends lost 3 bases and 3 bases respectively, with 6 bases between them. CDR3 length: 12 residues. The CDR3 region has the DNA TGCAGTGCTAGGTACAACTACAATGAGCAGTTCTTC. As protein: CSARYNYNEQFF.

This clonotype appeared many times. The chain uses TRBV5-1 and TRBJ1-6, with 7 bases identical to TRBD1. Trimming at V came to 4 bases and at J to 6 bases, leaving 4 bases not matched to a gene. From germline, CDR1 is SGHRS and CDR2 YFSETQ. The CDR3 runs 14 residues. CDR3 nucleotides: TGCGCCAGCAGCCCGGGACAGAGTAATTCACCCCTCCACTTT. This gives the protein CASSPGQSNSPLHF.

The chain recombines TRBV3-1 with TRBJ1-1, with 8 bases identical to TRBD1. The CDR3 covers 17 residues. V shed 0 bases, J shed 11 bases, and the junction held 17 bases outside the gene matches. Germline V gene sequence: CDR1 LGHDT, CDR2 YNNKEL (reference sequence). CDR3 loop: CASSQDLLVGPGGWAFF. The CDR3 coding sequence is TGTGCCAGCAGCCAAGATCTCCTGGTTGGTCCAGGGGGCTGGGCTTTCTTT.

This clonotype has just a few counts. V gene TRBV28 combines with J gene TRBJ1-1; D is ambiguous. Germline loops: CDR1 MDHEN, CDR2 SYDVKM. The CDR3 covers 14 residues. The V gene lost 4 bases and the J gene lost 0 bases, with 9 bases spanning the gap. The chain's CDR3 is CASSSSSMNTEAFF. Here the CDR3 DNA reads TGTGCCAGCAGTTCGAGCAGCATGAACACTGAAGCTTTCTTT.

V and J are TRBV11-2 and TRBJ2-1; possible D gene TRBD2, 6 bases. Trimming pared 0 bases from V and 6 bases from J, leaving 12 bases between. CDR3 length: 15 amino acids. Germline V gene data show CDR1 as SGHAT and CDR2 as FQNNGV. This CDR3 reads CASSLEPGAANEQFF. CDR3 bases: TGTGCCAGCAGCTTAGAGCCGGGAGCCGCCAATGAGCAGTTCTTC.

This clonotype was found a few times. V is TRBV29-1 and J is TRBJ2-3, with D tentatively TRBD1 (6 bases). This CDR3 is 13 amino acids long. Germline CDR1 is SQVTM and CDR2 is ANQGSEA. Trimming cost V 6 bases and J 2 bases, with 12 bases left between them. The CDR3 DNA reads TGCAGCGTGGCCGGGACACTCACAGATACGCAGTATTTT. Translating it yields CSVAGTLTDTQYF.